The 8 T cell receptor beta chains below all came from one sample that was sequenced in a study of long-term antiretroviral therapy in people with HIV. The assay, immunoSEQ v3.0, was run at survey level. Measured with immunoSEQ multiplex PCR; TCRdb has only the in-frame clones, and not every one. The data show some 15,000 clones, 88% seen once. Sequencing used unsorted PBMCs, obtained 6.9 years after starting antiretroviral therapy. The receptors were sampled from a man in his fifties or sixties with HIV.

This chain links TRBV19 with TRBJ1-1, with a possible D match to TRBD1 (6 bases). This CDR3 has 11 residues. V was shortened by 2 bases and J by 8 bases, with 6 bases between the two germline ends. Germline V gene sequence: CDR1 LNHDA, CDR2 SQIVND (reference sequence). For the CDR3, the DNA is TGTGCCAGTAGTATAAGGGGGGAAGCTTTCTTT. Protein sequence: CASSIRGEAFF.

This rearrangement joins TRBV5-1 to TRBJ2-7; 7 bases map to TRBD1. This CDR3 is built from 17 residues. J was trimmed by 2 bases and V by 3 bases; bases with no gene match: 14. The germline gives CDR1 SGHRS, CDR2 YFSETQ. This CDR3 reads CASSYSTGDHLPYEQYF. CDR3 DNA: TGCGCCAGCAGCTACAGCACAGGGGACCACCTACCCTACGAGCAGTACTTC.

CDR3: CSARVNTEAFF. The DNA of the CDR3 is TGCAGTGCTAGAGTTAACACTGAAGCTTTCTTT. The rearrangement joins TRBV20-1 to TRBJ1-1; D is ambiguous. The CDR3 consists of 11 residues. Trimming cost V 1 base and J 2 bases, with 2 bases left between them. CDR1 and CDR2 (germline): DFQATT, SNEGSKA (reference sequence).

The sample holds one count of this clone. The chain employs TRBV14 and TRBJ2-2; D possibly corresponds to TRBD2 (5 bases). The V gene's germline CDR1 is SGHDN and CDR2 FVKESK. The V gene lost 4 bases and the J gene lost 6 bases, with 12 bases spanning the gap. The CDR3 covers 14 residues. The CDR3, as DNA: TGTGCCAGCAGCCCCTCGGGGTTGGCCGGGGAGCTGTTTTTT. Amino acid sequence: CASSPSGLAGELFF.

This clone showed up just a few times. This chain joins TRBV27 and TRBJ2-3; tentatively, D is TRBD2 (5 bases). The ends were cut back, 6 bases at V and 1 base at J, with 14 bases in the middle. CDR3 length: 15 amino acids. Looked up from germline, CDR1 is MNHEY and CDR2 is SMNVEV (reference sequence). CDR3 sequence: CASSPGVGGTDTQYF. The CDR3 bases are TGTGCCAGCAGCCCCGGGGTCGGGGGCACAGATACGCAGTATTTT.

The J gene is TRBJ2-7, the V gene TRBV30, with D perhaps given as TRBD1 or TRBD2 (6 bases each). This CDR3 has 13 amino acids. The germline V gene encodes CDR1 GTSNPN and CDR2 SVGIG (reference sequence). Deletions cut 5 bases from V and 3 bases from J, with 14 bases between. The CDR3 region has the DNA TGTGCCTGGGTGATGGAGGGGGACTACGAGCAGTACTTC. Its protein product is CAWVMEGDYEQYF. Complete variable domain (other parts from reference TRBV30 and TRBJ2-7): SQTIHQWPATLVQPVGSPLSLECTVEGTSNPNLYWYRQAAGRGLQLLFYSVGIGQISSEVPQNLSASRPQDRQFILSSKKLLLSDSGFYLCAWVMEGDYEQYFGPGTRLTVT.

The chain combines TRBV27 with TRBJ2-5; no definite D call. Trimming removed 4 bases from V and 7 bases from J, with 13 bases in between. CDR1 and CDR2 (germline): MNHEY, SMNVEV (reference sequence). This CDR3 spans 13 amino acids. CDR3 coding DNA: TGTGCCAGCAGTTCCCCAGCCAGGCGGACCCAGTACTTC. This codes for CASSSPARRTQYF.

The chain has TRBV6-1 and TRBJ1-2; D remains ambiguous. The V end was cut by 0 bases, the J end by 4 bases, with 9 bases between. This CDR3 has 14 amino acids. Germline V CDR1 and CDR2: MNHNS, SASEGT. This chain's CDR3 is CASSEASPGYGYTF. The CDR3 nucleotides read TGTGCCAGCAGTGAAGCTAGTCCAGGCTATGGCTACACCTTC.